This T cell receptor (beta chain) appears in the sequencing data of a study of shared clonotypes between healthy human individuals. Trimming took 6 bases from V and 0 from J, leaving 15 bases between them. Germline values: CDR1 MNHEY, CDR2 SMNVEV (reference sequence). This CDR3 is built from 16 residues. Profiled with immunoSEQ multiplex PCR; TCRdb holds only in-frame clones, not every one. The table shows 2 million to 2.5 million clones, with 90% to 97% occurring only once. This TCR came from a young man in good health. The chain employs TRBV27 and TRBJ1-3, with no clear D. Sequenced: naive CD4+ T cells sorted from blood. Subset: CD45RA+ positively selected. In DNA form, the CDR3 reads TGTGCCAGCAGCCGGGCCCGGCCTTCCTCTGGAAACACCATATATTTT. Protein: CASSRARPSSGNTIYF.